This T cell receptor beta chain was identified in a study of T cells in Graves' hyperthyroidism and ophthalmopathy. Broader study findings: A median 6.5 months before onset, the model predicted ophthalmopathy.

This clonotype was seen a few times. The antigen remains unidentified. There were TCR beta CDR3 regions amplified from RNA transcripts. HTBI primers were employed in a first-round RT-PCR of the TCR CDR3. From the multiplex PCR reads, TCRdb called clonotypes with MiXCR, one entry per CDR3 protein. Of some 760,000 distinct CDR3 sequences detected, roughly 15% appear once; the ten largest clones hold roughly a tenth. The patients, who ranged from 18 to 65 in age, presented with newly diagnosed hyperthyroidism lasting under 2 months. In making diagnoses, clinical symptoms, serum thyroxine and TRAb, thyroid ultrasound and orbital computed tomography were all used. Using 10 ml of fresh peripheral blood, PBMCs were prepared. The TCR was taken from a woman between 18 and 29 years old with Graves' hyperthyroidism. What was sequenced was blood.

CDR3 sequence: CASSVLAGEGYEQFF. CDR3 nucleotides: TGTGCCAGCAGTGTTCTAGCGGGAGAAGGCTATGAGCAGTTCTTC. V and J are TRBV6-1 and TRBJ2-1; 10 bases map to TRBD2. The V segment lost 4 bases and the J segment 8 bases; nucleotides outside the gene matches: 8. Germline V gene sequence: CDR1 MNHNS, CDR2 SASEGT. The CDR3 has 15 amino acids.